Presented here are 31 T cell receptor beta chains from one specimen sequenced in a study of blood T cell repertoires in COVID-19. Some clones are missing from TCRdb's copy, which holds only in-frame ones; the method was immunoSEQ multiplex PCR. The sample holds 220,000 or so clones, approximately 81% seen once. Specimen: peripheral blood. The source is a man over 45 who had recovered from COVID-19.

The chain combines TRBV15 with TRBJ2-7; 7 nucleotides agree with TRBD2. CDR3 length: 14 amino acids. Unmatched junction bases numbered 7, after V lost 6 bases and J lost 2 bases. In germline, CDR1 is LNHNV, CDR2 YYDKDF (reference sequence). CDR3 residues: CATRSSGETYEQYF. Written as DNA, the CDR3 is TGTGCCACCAGATCTAGCGGAGAAACCTACGAGCAGTACTTC.

This clone was seen only a few times. In nucleotides, the CDR3 is TGTGCTCTGCAGGCTTATAGCAATCAGCCCCAGCATTTT. Its protein is CALQAYSNQPQHF. The chain employs TRBV6-5 and TRBJ1-5; D uncertain. CDR3 length: 13 amino acids. CDR1 and CDR2 from the germline V gene are MNHEY and SVGAGI.

The genes are TRBV7-9 and TRBJ1-2, with a possible D match to TRBD1 (6 bases). The CDR3 loop spans 13 amino acids. Trimming removed 8 bases at V and 2 bases at J, with 12 bases between. CDR1 is SEHNR, CDR2 FQNEAQ, per germline (reference sequence). The CDR3 nucleotides read TGTGCCAGCGCTACCAGGGGCAACTATGGCTACACCTTC. It is translated as CASATRGNYGYTF. Filled out from reference TRBV7-9 and TRBJ1-2, the complete variable domain reads DTGVSQNPRHKITKRGQNVTFRCDPISEHNRLYWYRQTLGQGPEFLTYFQNEAQLEKSRLLSDRFSAERPKGSFSTLEIQRTEQGDSAMYLCASATRGNYGYTFGSGTRLTVV.

This clone was seen a single time. This sequence joins TRBV4-1 and TRBJ1-5; possible D gene TRBD1, 6 bases. Germline V gives CDR1 MGHRA, CDR2 YSYEKL. Trimming stripped 6 bases from V and 1 base from J, with 13 bases between. The CDR3 extends over 15 amino acids. DNA for the CDR3: TGCGCCAGCAGTCGACAGGCCGAGAGCAATCAGCCCCAGCATTTT. It translates to CASSRQAESNQPQHF.

The rearrangement uses TRBV5-6 and TRBJ2-5; 8 bases map to TRBD2. The junction had 18 bases not matched to a gene; V was cut back by 3 bases and J by 5 bases. The CDR3 loop spans 18 amino acids. Germline V CDR1 and CDR2: SGHDT, YYEEEE. The CDR3 protein is CASSSIRMRSGRGETQYF. Here the CDR3 DNA reads TGTGCCAGCAGCTCCATTCGAATGCGGAGCGGGAGAGGCGAGACCCAGTACTTC.

This chain links TRBV4-1 with TRBJ1-6, with 7 positions matching TRBD1. Germline CDR1 reads MGHRA; CDR2 reads YSYEKL. This CDR3 contains 15 residues. V dropped 5 bases and J dropped 5; count of bases not matched to a gene: 6. The CDR3 reads CASSGRDRDNSPLHF. CDR3 DNA: TGCGCCAGCAGCGGCCGGGACAGAGATAATTCACCCCTCCACTTT.

V is TRBV5-1 and J is TRBJ2-7, with TRBD1 matching over 11 bases. This CDR3 comprises 15 residues. V dropped 5 bases and J dropped 3; count of bases not matched to a gene: 7. Germline lookup yields CDR1 SGHRS and CDR2 YFSETQ. The CDR3 protein is CASRPGQGAIYEQYF. CDR3 coding DNA: TGCGCCAGCAGACCAGGACAGGGGGCGATCTACGAGCAGTACTTC. Supplemented by reference TRBV5-1 and TRBJ2-7, the full variable domain reads KAGVTQTPRYLIKTRGQQVTLSCSPISGHRSVSWYQQTPGQGLQFLFEYFSETQRNKGNFPGRFSGRQFSNSRSEMNVSTLELGDSALYLCASRPGQGAIYEQYFGPGTRLTVT.

The J gene is TRBJ1-3, the V gene TRBV5-1; 8 positions match TRBD1. V dropped 2 bases and J dropped 1; count of bases not matched to a gene: 17. In germline, CDR1 is SGHRS, CDR2 YFSETQ. The CDR3 length is 20 residues. CDR3 protein: CASSLLGNIVGQGSGNTIYF. In DNA form, the CDR3 reads TGCGCCAGCAGCTTATTGGGAAATATCGTCGGACAGGGATCTGGAAACACCATATATTTT.

This clone has only one observation. This chain links TRBV24-1 with TRBJ2-7; 7 bases line up with TRBD1. CDR3 length equals 15 residues. The V gene end was trimmed by 2 bases and the J gene end by 5 bases; junction bases not matched to a gene: 8. Looked up from germline, CDR1 is KGHDR and CDR2 is SFDVKD. CDR3 region: CATSDSRQGRHEQYF. Here the CDR3 DNA reads TGTGCCACCAGTGATTCCCGACAGGGCCGACACGAGCAGTACTTC.

This chain links TRBV5-1 with TRBJ1-6; no clear D gene. The V gene's germline CDR1 is SGHRS and CDR2 YFSETQ. This CDR3 contains 14 residues. Trimming took off 0 bases at V and 6 bases at J, with 7 bases between the two ends. The CDR3 DNA sequence: TGCGCCAGCAGCTTGGGGGCCAGTAATTCACCCCTCCACTTT. Amino acids: CASSLGASNSPLHF.

This clone was counted once. The rearrangement uses TRBV5-4 and TRBJ2-5, with 9 nucleotides matching TRBD2. This CDR3 is 13 amino acids long. Germline V gene data show CDR1 as SGHNT and CDR2 as YYREEE (reference sequence). V gave up 2 bases and J gave up 7 bases; unmatched junction bases: 3. CDR3 sequence: CASSLELAGTQYF. The CDR3 nucleotides are TGTGCCAGCAGCTTAGAACTAGCGGGGACCCAGTACTTC.

Here the CDR3 DNA reads TGTGCCAGCAGCGTTGACAGGGGGCTCGAAAAACTGTTTTTT. Amino acids: CASSVDRGLEKLFF. The chain employs TRBV7-2 and TRBJ1-4; 10 bases are a match to TRBD1. The CDR3 is 14 amino acids. Germline V gene data show CDR1 as SGHTA and CDR2 as FQGNSA. J lost 8 bases, V lost 5 bases, and 5 bases had no gene match. The variable domain in full, completed from reference TRBV7-2 and TRBJ1-4, reads GAGVSQSPSNKVTEKGKDVELRCDPISGHTALYWYRQSLGQGLEFLIYFQGNSAPDKSGLPSDRFSAERTGGSVSTLTIQRTQQEDSAVYLCASSVDRGLEKLFFGSGTQLSVL.

The sample holds one count of this clone. The J gene is TRBJ2-7, the V gene TRBV19; 8 nucleotides line up with TRBD2. Germline lookup yields CDR1 LNHDA and CDR2 SQIVND (reference sequence). V lost 4 bases to trimming and J lost 2 bases; unmatched junction nucleotides: 4. There are 14 residues in the CDR3. The CDR3 DNA reads as TGTGCCAGTAGTAATGCGGGAGGACCCTACGAGCAGTACTTC. Protein product: CASSNAGGPYEQYF.

The gene calls are TRBV27 and TRBJ1-1; TRBD1 matches at 9 bases. The CDR3 has 14 amino acids. Germline values: CDR1 MNHEY, CDR2 SMNVEV (reference sequence). The ends lost 3 bases at V and 7 bases at J; junction bases unmatched: 6. The CDR3: CASSLYRGLGEAFF. In DNA, the CDR3 is TGTGCCAGCAGTTTGTACAGGGGGCTCGGTGAAGCTTTCTTT.

The V gene is TRBV27, the J gene TRBJ1-5; 9 nucleotides match TRBD1. The germline gives CDR1 MNHEY, CDR2 SMNVEV (reference sequence). This CDR3 has 17 residues. J was trimmed by 6 bases and V by 1 base; bases with no gene match: 10. CDR3 residues: CASSLYARTGGGQPQHF. In DNA, the CDR3 is TGTGCCAGCAGTTTATACGCGAGAACAGGGGGCGGTCAGCCCCAGCATTTT.

This clone has only a few counts. The rearrangement links TRBV12-3 or TRBV12-4 to TRBJ1-3; unclear D gene. There are 11 residues in the CDR3. The V gene lost 3 bases and the J gene lost 15 bases, with 12 bases spanning the gap. The CDR3 is CASSFRESPYF. In DNA form, the CDR3 reads TGTGCCAGCAGTTTTCGAGAAAGCCCATATTTT.

This clone was counted once. The chain has TRBV11-2 and TRBJ2-1; possibly TRBD1 for D (6 bases). The germline V gene has CDR1 SGHAT and CDR2 FQNNGV. The CDR3 consists of 14 residues. Trimming pared 7 bases from V and 6 bases from J, leaving 16 bases between. This CDR3 is CASTNIRGINEQFF. CDR3 nucleotides: TGTGCCAGCACCAACATTAGGGGGATCAATGAGCAGTTCTTC.

This clone was observed a few times. This chain links TRBV28 with TRBJ1-1; possibly TRBD1 for D (5 bases). The CDR3 is 12 residues long. V was cut by 5 bases and J by 9 bases, with 13 bases left in between. Germline loops: CDR1 MDHEN, CDR2 SYDVKM. The CDR3 region is CASSLRGIQAFF. Written as DNA, the CDR3 is TGTGCCAGCAGTCTAAGGGGCATCCAAGCTTTCTTT.

This clone was observed once. The chain recombines TRBV29-1 with TRBJ2-7; 9 bases map to TRBD1. Germline CDR1 reads SQVTM; CDR2 reads ANQGSEA. After removal of 8 bases from V and 6 bases from J, the junction contained 11 bases not matched to a gene. The CDR3 is 13 residues long. The CDR3 DNA follows: TGCAGCTCGAGATCCGGGACAGGGCGCGAGCAGTACTTC. It encodes CSSRSGTGREQYF.

V is TRBV20-1 and J is TRBJ2-6; TRBD1 aligns across 9 bases. The CDR3 loop spans 17 amino acids. Germline CDR1 DFQATT, CDR2 SNEGSKA (reference sequence). V was clipped by 3 bases and J by 0 bases; unmatched bases: 6. The CDR3 is CSASRGQGNSGANVLTF. The CDR3 DNA is TGCAGTGCTAGTAGGGGACAGGGTAACTCTGGGGCCAACGTCCTGACTTTC.

The V and J genes are TRBV5-4 and TRBJ1-3; the D gene is possibly TRBD1 (5 bases). V shed 1 base and J shed 2 bases, with 10 bases lying between them. Looked up from germline, CDR1 is SGHNT and CDR2 is YYREEE (reference sequence). The CDR3 length is 15 residues. This CDR3 is CASSLMSGTGNTIYF. The CDR3 bases are TGTGCCAGCAGCTTGATGTCAGGGACTGGAAACACCATATATTTT.

The chain recombines TRBV28 with TRBJ1-4, with 11 bases lining up with TRBD1. After removal of 5 bases from V and 6 bases from J, the junction contained 5 bases not matched to a gene. The CDR3 loop spans 15 amino acids. Germline CDR1 reads MDHEN; CDR2 reads SYDVKM. The DNA of the CDR3 is TGTGCCAGCAGTCTCGGGACAGGGGGGCATGAAAAACTGTTTTTT. Its protein product is CASSLGTGGHEKLFF.

The genes are TRBV6-2 or TRBV6-3 and TRBJ2-1; the D is unclear. The CDR3 totals 14 residues. Trimming took off 0 bases at V and 4 bases at J, with 7 bases between the two ends. Germline V gives CDR1 MNHEY, CDR2 SVGEGT. Written as DNA, the CDR3 is TGTGCCAGCAGTTACTCGACATTTTACAATGAGCAGTTCTTC. Translation gives CASSYSTFYNEQFF.

The count of this clone is one. V usage is TRBV3-1 (or the pseudogene TRBV3-2) and J usage is TRBJ2-2; 8 bases agree with TRBD1. The CDR3 spans 17 residues. The V segment lost 4 bases and the J segment 7 bases; nucleotides outside the gene matches: 14. Germline loops: CDR1 LGHDT, CDR2 YNNKEL (reference sequence). CDR3 sequence: CASSLGQGKVGIGELFF. The CDR3, as DNA: TGTGCCAGCAGCCTTGGACAGGGAAAAGTCGGAATCGGGGAGCTGTTTTTT.

This clone was counted once. The V call is TRBV18, the J call TRBJ2-7; D gene ambiguous. Trimming took off 6 bases at V and 2 bases at J, with 14 bases between the two ends. The CDR3 has 14 residues. Germline CDR1 reads KGHSH; CDR2 reads LQKENI. In DNA, the CDR3 is TGTGCCAGCTCTCCCTCGCCCGCGACCTACGAGCAGTACTTC. Translation gives CASSPSPATYEQYF.

The chain uses TRBV7-2 and TRBJ2-1; perhaps TRBD2 as D (5 bases). Trimming left V 5 bases short and J 8 bases short, with 19 bases between. This CDR3 region has 15 residues. Germline V lookup: CDR1 SGHTA, CDR2 FQGNSA. The DNA for the CDR3 is TGTGCCAGCAGCAGCCGGGCTAGCCCCACCTATGAGCAGTTCTTC. This translates into CASSSRASPTYEQFF.

The J gene is TRBJ1-2, the V gene TRBV27; 9 bases line up with TRBD1. Per the germline V gene, CDR1 is MNHEY and CDR2 is SMNVEV (reference sequence). Trimming at V came to 3 bases and at J to 6 bases, leaving 8 bases not matched to a gene. This CDR3 region has 15 residues. The CDR3 sequence is CASSFIGDRENGYTF. Written as DNA, the CDR3 is TGTGCCAGCAGTTTTATAGGGGACAGGGAAAATGGCTACACCTTC.

The rearrangement joins TRBV5-1 to TRBJ2-1; 12 bases agree with TRBD2. The CDR3 contains 15 residues. Germline assignment: CDR1 SGHRS and CDR2 YFSETQ. V shed 2 bases and J 8 bases; nucleotides not matched to a gene: 5. As DNA, the CDR3 is TGCGCCAGCAGCTTACTAGCGGGAGGTGGGGATGAGCAGTTCTTC. Translated, it gives CASSLLAGGGDEQFF.

The V and J genes are TRBV19 and TRBJ1-2; the match to TRBD1 covers 10 bases. With V trimmed by 3 bases and J by 1 base, 5 bases remained unmatched. Germline values: CDR1 LNHDA, CDR2 SQIVND (reference sequence). CDR3 length: 16 amino acids. CDR3 sequence (DNA): TGTGCCAGTAGTATCACCGGGACAGGGGTTAACTATGGCTACACCTTC. As protein: CASSITGTGVNYGYTF.

This sequence joins TRBV19 and TRBJ1-5, with a possible D match to TRBD1 (5 bases). This CDR3 has 15 residues. Germline CDR1 and CDR2: LNHDA and SQIVND (reference sequence). V was clipped by 3 bases and J by 4 bases, with 13 bases between them. The CDR3 DNA is TGTGCCAGTAGTATTTGGGCCGCAGGGAATCAGCCCCAGCATTTT. Its protein product is CASSIWAAGNQPQHF.

The chain uses TRBV3-1 (or the pseudogene TRBV3-2) and TRBJ2-3; D is unresolved. Germline V gene sequence: CDR1 LGHDT, CDR2 YNNKEL (reference sequence). CDR3 size: 15 residues. Deletions cut 0 bases from V and 4 bases from J, with 11 bases between. Here the CDR3 reads CASSQESVLSDTQYF. The CDR3 DNA reads TGTGCCAGCAGCCAAGAGTCGGTACTTTCAGATACGCAGTATTTT.